In its sample, the clone carrying this T cell receptor (beta chain) was seen many times. The data were obtained in a study of T cells in Graves' hyperthyroidism and ophthalmopathy. The CDR3 is 11 residues long. Trimming removed 7 bases at V and 9 bases at J, with 13 bases between. Germline CDR1 reads MNHEY; CDR2 reads SVGEGT. Authors of the study amplified TCR beta CDR3 regions from RNA transcripts. First-round RT-PCR of the TCR CDR3 relied on the HTBI primer set. TCRdb re-called the multiplex PCR reads with MiXCR, one entry per CDR3 protein. The table includes nearly 600,000 distinct CDR3 sequences, approximately 15% detected once.

The J gene is TRBJ2-7, the V gene TRBV6-2 or TRBV6-3; D might be TRBD2 (6 bases). This TCR was recovered from a woman aged 18-29 years with Graves' ophthalmopathy. Sequenced material: blood. The DNA of the CDR3 is TGTGCCAGCATTGAGGGAGGAAGGCAGTACTTC. Amino acid sequence: CASIEGGRQYF.